One and the same sample provided the 23 T cell receptor beta chains below, sequenced in a study of T cell repertoires in cytomegalovirus infection. TCRdb re-analysed the reads in MiXCR, keeping a single row per CDR3 protein. The sample includes about 260,000 distinct CDR3 sequences, around 15% seen only once; the top ten take around 8.7%. Sequencing used PBMCs. The receptors stem from a human donor in good health (CMV status not recorded). Some clones in this sample may be carry-over from other donors' samples.

V gene TRBV20-1 combines with J gene TRBJ2-5, with TRBD2 matching 9 bases. Germline values: CDR1 DFQATT, CDR2 SNEGSKA (reference sequence). The CDR3 runs 16 residues. J lost 5 bases, V lost 3 bases, and 13 bases had no gene match. CDR3 bases: TGCAGTGCTAGTTCGCTAGCGGGGCAGGAGTTGGAGACCCAGTACTTC. Amino acid sequence: CSASSLAGQELETQYF.

V usage is TRBV29-1 and J usage is TRBJ2-3; D unresolved. The V end was cut by 3 bases, the J end by 3 bases, with 7 bases between. The CDR3 loop spans 12 amino acids. Germline V gene sequence: CDR1 SQVTM, CDR2 ANQGSEA. The CDR3 coding sequence is TGCAGCGTTGATAGTGGAACAGATACGCAGTATTTT. Translation: CSVDSGTDTQYF.

J is TRBJ1-5 and V is TRBV19; D call uncertain. Per the germline V gene, CDR1 is LNHDA and CDR2 is SQIVND (reference sequence). V lost 3 bases and J lost 3, with 6 bases in between. The CDR3 covers 13 residues. As DNA, the CDR3 is TGTGCCAGTAGTATCTGGAACAATCAGCCCCAGCATTTT. This gives the protein CASSIWNNQPQHF.

This clonotype was seen a few times. This chain joins TRBV2 and TRBJ1-2; TRBD1 might be the D (5 bases). CDR1 is SNHLY, CDR2 FYNNEI, per germline. Trimming pared 1 base from V and 0 bases from J, leaving 12 bases between. The CDR3 has 16 residues. The CDR3 bases are TGTGCCAGCAGTGAAGTTGGGGCCGAAGCTAACTATGGCTACACCTTC. This translates into CASSEVGAEANYGYTF.

The chain employs TRBV6-6 and TRBJ2-1; TRBD2 is a possible D gene (6 bases). The CDR3 contains 14 residues. CDR1 and CDR2 (germline): MNHNY, SVGAGI (reference sequence). Trimming took off 5 bases at V and 5 bases at J, with 13 bases between the two ends. CDR3 in DNA: TGTGCCAGCAGTCCGGAGCGGGCCAACAATGAGCAGTTCTTC. Its translation: CASSPERANNEQFF.

The rearrangement links TRBV7-2 to TRBJ2-1, with D unresolved. This CDR3 is 14 amino acids long. Trimming left V 4 bases short and J 9 bases short, with 16 bases between. Germline CDR1 reads SGHTA; CDR2 reads FQGNSA. This CDR3 reads CASSSRLALGEQFF. The CDR3 DNA sequence: TGTGCCAGCAGCTCCCGACTGGCCTTAGGTGAGCAGTTCTTC. Complete variable domain (other parts from reference TRBV7-2 and TRBJ2-1): GAGVSQSPSNKVTEKGKDVELRCDPISGHTALYWYRQSLGQGLEFLIYFQGNSAPDKSGLPSDRFSAERTGGSVSTLTIQRTQQEDSAVYLCASSSRLALGEQFFGPGTRLTVL.

The chain has TRBV18 and TRBJ2-3; TRBD1 matches at 7 bases. CDR3 length: 12 residues. V dropped 3 bases and J dropped 15; count of bases not matched to a gene: 9. CDR1 is KGHSH, CDR2 LQKENI, per germline. The CDR3 spells CASSPGTAQLYF. DNA of the CDR3: TGTGCCAGCTCACCCGGGACAGCTCAATTATATTTT. Filled out from reference TRBV18 and TRBJ2-3, the complete variable domain reads NAGVMQNPRHLVRRRGQEARLRCSPMKGHSHVYWYRQLPEEGLKFMVYLQKENIIDESGMPKERFSAEFPKEGPSILRIQQVVRGDSAAYFCASSPGTAQLYFGPGTRLTVL.

There are many counts of this clonotype. V usage is TRBV7-9 and J usage is TRBJ2-4; 8 nucleotides agree with TRBD1. Germline V gene data show CDR1 as SEHNR and CDR2 as FQNEAQ (reference sequence). Unmatched junction bases numbered 8, after V lost 5 bases and J lost 8 bases. CDR3 length equals 14 residues. The CDR3 sequence: CASSSADRGDIQYF. CDR3 in DNA: TGTGCCAGCAGCAGTGCCGACAGGGGAGACATTCAGTACTTC.

This clonotype was detected a few times. The chain uses TRBV20-1 and TRBJ2-1; D is perhaps TRBD1 (6 bases). The V gene's germline CDR1 is DFQATT and CDR2 SNEGSKA (reference sequence). The length of the CDR3 is 17 residues. Trimming stripped 3 bases from V and 3 bases from J, with 21 bases between. Here the CDR3 DNA reads TGCAGTGCTAGGGACCCAGGGGCCCTCTCTCTCTACAATGAGCAGTTCTTC. This encodes CSARDPGALSLYNEQFF.

CDR3 in DNA: TGTGCCAGCACCAGGCGAACTAATGAAAAACTGTTTTTT. It encodes CASTRRTNEKLFF. The chain employs TRBV19 and TRBJ1-4; D remains ambiguous. The CDR3 is 13 amino acids. Trimming left V 9 bases short and J 1 base short, with 9 bases between. Germline V gene data show CDR1 as LNHDA and CDR2 as SQIVND (reference sequence).

In this sample, this clonotype turned up many times. DNA for the CDR3: TGTGCCAGCAGCTTAGAGCAGGGGGCTGGCACTGAAGCTTTCTTT. Encoded protein: CASSLEQGAGTEAFF. The genes are TRBV7-8 and TRBJ1-1; 8 bases fit TRBD1. Trimming at V came to 1 base and at J to 4 bases, leaving 5 bases not matched to a gene. Germline CDR1 is SGHVS and CDR2 is FQNEAQ. The CDR3 has 15 residues.

This clonotype has only a few counts. The rearrangement joins TRBV12-5 to TRBJ1-5; D is unresolved. The CDR3 contains 14 residues. Trimming shortened V by 6 bases and J by 4 bases, and 13 bases separated the two germline ends. Germline assignment: CDR1 LGHNT and CDR2 FRNRAP. The CDR3 protein is CASGYTDQNQPQHF. The CDR3 DNA follows: TGTGCTAGTGGCTACACTGATCAGAATCAGCCCCAGCATTTT.

V gene TRBV11-2 combines with J gene TRBJ2-2; D is undetermined. V lost 3 bases, J lost 1 base, and 6 bases lay in between. This CDR3 has 14 residues. Germline V lookup: CDR1 SGHAT, CDR2 FQNNGV. CDR3 coding DNA: TGTGCCAGCAGCTTTGGGAAGAACACCGGGGAGCTGTTTTTT. It is translated as CASSFGKNTGELFF.

The chain uses TRBV4-1 and TRBJ1-1; D unresolved. V lost 4 bases, J lost 0 bases, and 18 bases lay in between. The CDR3 loop spans 17 amino acids. Germline CDR1 MGHRA, CDR2 YSYEKL. The CDR3 reads CASSLTIGSGMNTEAFF. The DNA of the CDR3 is TGCGCCAGCAGCCTGACCATAGGTTCTGGGATGAACACTGAAGCTTTCTTT.

This clonotype has a count of ten or more. The V and J genes are TRBV12-3 or TRBV12-4 and TRBJ1-4, with TRBD1 as a possible D gene (6 bases). Trimming removed 1 base at V and 7 bases at J, with 13 bases between. The CDR3 runs 15 residues. The CDR3 is CASSLGRGSSEKLFF. CDR3 nucleotides: TGTGCCAGCAGTTTAGGCAGGGGTAGTAGTGAAAAACTGTTTTTT.

This clonotype was detected only a few times. The V gene is TRBV12-3 or TRBV12-4, the J gene TRBJ2-1, with 10 bases matching TRBD1. The CDR3 covers 14 residues. V shed 7 bases and J 4 bases; nucleotides not matched to a gene: 4. The CDR3 here is CASTPGQGYNEQFF. CDR3 coding DNA: TGTGCCAGCACCCCGGGACAGGGGTACAATGAGCAGTTCTTC.

The sample holds many counts of this clonotype. The chain uses TRBV4-1 and TRBJ2-1; no clear D. Germline lookup yields CDR1 MGHRA and CDR2 YSYEKL. The V gene lost 0 bases and the J gene lost 12 bases, with 18 bases spanning the gap. CDR3 length: 15 amino acids. The CDR3: CASSQDDRTPLRQFF. The CDR3 DNA is TGCGCCAGCAGCCAAGATGATAGGACCCCCCTCAGGCAGTTCTTC.

The chain recombines TRBV6-1 with TRBJ2-7; 8 nucleotides line up with TRBD2. CDR1 is MNHNS, CDR2 SASEGT, per germline. V gave up 5 bases and J gave up 5 bases; unmatched junction bases: 11. This CDR3 spans 15 amino acids. CDR3 amino acids: CASSYGGAGVHEQYF. CDR3 DNA sequence: TGTGCCAGCAGTTACGGTGGAGCGGGAGTTCACGAGCAGTACTTC.

The gene calls are TRBV19 and TRBJ1-2, with 7 bases aligning to TRBD1. The CDR3 consists of 15 residues. Trimming took 3 bases from V and 2 from J; bases not matched to a gene: 6. Germline CDR1 is LNHDA and CDR2 is SQIVND (reference sequence). The CDR3 DNA follows: TGTGCCAGTAGTATGATAACAGGGGTCAACTATGGCTACACCTTC. Translation: CASSMITGVNYGYTF. Combining the CDR3 with reference TRBV19 and TRBJ1-2 gives the whole variable domain DGGITQSPKYLFRKEGQNVTLSCEQNLNHDAMYWYRQDPGQGLRLIYYSQIVNDFQKGDIAEGYSVSREKKESFPLTVTSAQKNPTAFYLCASSMITGVNYGYTFGSGTRLTVV.

Many counts were recorded for this clonotype. This chain joins TRBV7-3 and TRBJ2-7, with a weak D call TRBD1 (5 bases). Germline V gene data show CDR1 as SGHTA and CDR2 as FQGTGA. The V gene lost 5 bases and the J gene lost 5 bases, with 10 bases spanning the gap. The CDR3 is made up of 12 amino acids. CDR3 in DNA: TGTGCCAGCAGCAGTCAGGGCCACGAGCAGTACTTC. This codes for CASSSQGHEQYF.

This clonotype was detected ten times or more. The chain is built from TRBV4-1 and TRBJ1-1; D not resolved. The germline V gene has CDR1 MGHRA and CDR2 YSYEKL. The CDR3 loop spans 14 amino acids. Trimming left V 7 bases short and J 3 bases short, with 15 bases between. This chain's CDR3 is CASNNMLLDTEAFF. The CDR3, as DNA: TGCGCCAGCAACAACATGTTGTTGGACACTGAAGCTTTCTTT.

This clonotype was picked up many times. The rearrangement uses TRBV7-2 and TRBJ1-5; D might be TRBD1 (5 bases). V lost 5 bases, J lost 4 bases, and 12 bases lay in between. The CDR3 has 14 amino acids. Germline assignment: CDR1 SGHTA and CDR2 FQGNSA. Here the CDR3 DNA reads TGTGCCAGCAGCCCAGCGGGGGGAAATCAGCCCCAGCATTTT. Translated, it gives CASSPAGGNQPQHF.

At least ten counts were recorded for this clonotype. V gene TRBV19 combines with J gene TRBJ2-2; the D gene is possibly TRBD2 (5 bases). V was cut by 4 bases and J by 1 base, with 10 bases left in between. The CDR3 runs 15 residues. Germline loops: CDR1 LNHDA, CDR2 SQIVND (reference sequence). CDR3: CASSNLAQNTGELFF. DNA for the CDR3: TGTGCCAGTAGTAATCTAGCCCAGAACACCGGGGAGCTGTTTTTT.